Shown below are 22 T cell receptor beta chains from a single sample sequenced in a study of neurological immune-mediated disorders. TCRdb re-analysed the 5' RACE reads in MiXCR, keeping a single row per CDR3 protein. The sample lists 17,000 or so distinct CDR3 sequences; about 30% were seen once. Source material: PBMCs. These receptors all stem from a man over 45 with HTLV-1-associated myelopathy (HAM/TSP).

This sequence joins TRBV5-5 and TRBJ1-1; D possibly corresponds to TRBD1 (6 bases). With 0 bases removed from V and 5 bases from J, the gap between germline ends came to 11 bases. Germline lookup yields CDR1 SGHKS and CDR2 YYEKEE (reference sequence). The CDR3 is 14 amino acids. The CDR3 spells CASSLVGARTEAFF. The CDR3 DNA sequence: TGTGCCAGCAGCTTGGTGGGGGCGCGAACTGAAGCTTTCTTT.

The V and J genes are TRBV20-1 and TRBJ2-5; D might be TRBD1 (5 bases). CDR1 and CDR2 from the germline V gene are DFQATT and SNEGSKA (reference sequence). There are 12 residues in the CDR3. Trimming took off 5 bases at V and 5 bases at J, with 12 bases between the two ends. CDR3 residues: CSAPGLAETQYF. In DNA, the CDR3 is TGCAGTGCTCCAGGGTTGGCGGAGACCCAGTACTTC.

This clonotype was seen a few times. V gene TRBV10-3 combines with J gene TRBJ2-5; 8 bases match TRBD1. The CDR3 sequence is 13 residues long. CDR1 and CDR2 from the germline V gene are ENHRY and SYGVKD. Unmatched junction bases numbered 4, after V lost 5 bases and J lost 5 bases. The CDR3 sequence: CAISQGARETQYF. In nucleotides, the CDR3 is TGTGCCATCAGTCAGGGGGCTCGGGAGACCCAGTACTTC.

The table lists this clonotype with a few counts. The chain recombines TRBV20-1 with TRBJ2-7; 11 positions match TRBD1. This CDR3 is 16 amino acids long. Germline values: CDR1 DFQATT, CDR2 SNEGSKA (reference sequence). The V and J ends lost 1 base and 7 bases, in that order; junction bases with no gene match: 12. CDR3 DNA sequence: TGCAGTGCTAGAGGGCCCACCGGGACAGGGGGATTTGAGCAGTACTTC. Amino acid sequence: CSARGPTGTGGFEQYF.

This clonotype has a handful of counts. The V gene is TRBV2, the J gene TRBJ2-1; no clear D gene. The CDR3 sequence is 14 residues long. Trimming cost V 4 bases and J 0 bases, with 7 bases left between them. Germline values: CDR1 SNHLY, CDR2 FYNNEI. CDR3 sequence (DNA): TGTGCCAGCAGTGGACATAGCTCCTACAATGAGCAGTTCTTC. It codes for CASSGHSSYNEQFF.

The CDR3 region is CASSYDRGNIQYF. DNA of the CDR3: TGTGCCAGCAGTTACGACAGGGGTAACATTCAGTACTTC. The chain is built from TRBV27 and TRBJ2-4; 8 bases are shared with TRBD1. Germline V CDR1 and CDR2: MNHEY, SMNVEV (reference sequence). J was trimmed by 7 bases and V by 4 bases; bases with no gene match: 3. This CDR3 comprises 13 residues.

The sample holds a few counts of this clonotype. The chain is built from TRBV5-5 and TRBJ1-2; possibly TRBD1 for D (5 bases). V lost 0 bases to trimming and J lost 8 bases, with 14 bases between them. The CDR3 consists of 14 residues. Germline CDR1 reads SGHKS; CDR2 reads YYEKEE (reference sequence). The CDR3 loop is CASSLALRGVGYTF. The CDR3 bases are TGTGCCAGCAGCTTGGCCCTTAGGGGAGTCGGCTACACCTTC.

The genes are TRBV20-1 and TRBJ1-4, with 7 nucleotides matching TRBD1. The germline gives CDR1 DFQATT, CDR2 SNEGSKA (reference sequence). After removal of 0 bases from V and 4 bases from J, the junction contained 5 bases not matched to a gene. The CDR3 has 15 amino acids. CDR3 amino acids: CSARDRAGGNEKLFF. The CDR3 region has the DNA TGCAGTGCTAGAGATCGGGCAGGGGGTAATGAAAAACTGTTTTTT.

The chain joins TRBV10-3 to TRBJ1-1; possible D gene TRBD1, 6 bases. This CDR3 contains 14 residues. Per germline, CDR1 ENHRY and CDR2 SYGVKD. V lost 2 bases and J 1 base, leaving 8 bases between the germline ends. The CDR3 DNA follows: TGTGCCATCAGTGAGGGACAGACGAACACTGAAGCTTTCTTT. Residues: CAISEGQTNTEAFF.

This chain joins TRBV20-1 and TRBJ2-1; D uncertain. In germline, CDR1 is DFQATT, CDR2 SNEGSKA (reference sequence). The CDR3 extends over 17 amino acids. Trimming took 6 bases from V and 0 from J, leaving 21 bases between them. CDR3 region: CSATQTPTTSSYNEQFF. CDR3 nucleotide sequence: TGCAGTGCAACTCAAACCCCGACCACCAGCTCCTACAATGAGCAGTTCTTC.

The V gene is TRBV6-5, the J gene TRBJ2-1; no firm D call. From germline, CDR1 is MNHEY and CDR2 SVGAGI. V was cut by 3 bases and J by 0 bases, with 15 bases left in between. The CDR3 spans 17 residues. CDR3 protein: CASSYSSIGSSYNEQFF. The CDR3 coding sequence is TGTGCCAGCAGTTATTCGTCTATCGGCAGCTCCTACAATGAGCAGTTCTTC.

This clonotype was detected only once. The chain joins TRBV5-1 to TRBJ2-3, with D unclear. Germline CDR1 SGHRS, CDR2 YFSETQ. The CDR3 is made up of 14 amino acids. V was shortened by 1 base and J by 2 bases, with 8 bases between the two germline ends. As DNA, the CDR3 is TGCGCCAGCAGCTTGTTGAGAGACACAGATACGCAGTATTTT. Encoded protein: CASSLLRDTDTQYF.

This clonotype has just a few counts. V and J are TRBV20-1 and TRBJ1-1; D ambiguous. The CDR3 is 12 residues long. Trimming cost V 6 bases and J 5 bases, with 13 bases left between them. The V gene's germline CDR1 is DFQATT and CDR2 SNEGSKA (reference sequence). The CDR3 region is CSAGGRDTEAFF. The CDR3 DNA reads as TGCAGTGCGGGAGGGAGGGATACTGAAGCTTTCTTT.

This clonotype was seen a few times. The gene calls are TRBV5-6 and TRBJ2-2; D perhaps matches TRBD1 (6 bases). The V gene's germline CDR1 is SGHDT and CDR2 YYEEEE. Between the trimmed V and J ends, which lost 0 bases and 2 bases, there was a span of 8 bases. The CDR3 is 15 residues long. The CDR3 loop is CASSLVGTNTGELFF. The CDR3 DNA is TGTGCCAGCAGCTTGGTCGGGACAAACACCGGGGAGCTGTTTTTT.

This clonotype is medium-sized. The J gene is TRBJ1-1, the V gene TRBV5-1, with a tentative D call TRBD1 (5 bases). There are 14 residues in the CDR3. V was shortened by 2 bases and J by 1 base, with 9 bases between the two germline ends. CDR1 and CDR2 from the germline V gene are SGHRS and YFSETQ. The CDR3 spells CASSLNQGNTEAFF. The CDR3 bases are TGCGCCAGCAGCTTAAACCAGGGGAACACTGAAGCTTTCTTT.

The rearrangement joins TRBV20-1 to TRBJ2-7; D is tentatively TRBD1 or TRBD2 (5 bases each). In germline, CDR1 is DFQATT, CDR2 SNEGSKA (reference sequence). The CDR3 contains 15 residues. V was pared by 3 bases and J by 3 bases, with 18 bases between. The CDR3 loop is CSASGADFLGYEQYF. CDR3 bases: TGCAGTGCTAGCGGGGCGGACTTTCTCGGCTACGAGCAGTACTTC.

This clonotype was observed a few times. This chain links TRBV6-5 with TRBJ1-2; TRBD1 matches at 7 bases. Unmatched junction bases numbered 3, after V lost 6 bases and J lost 2 bases. The germline gives CDR1 MNHEY, CDR2 SVGAGI. This CDR3 comprises 13 residues. The CDR3 DNA follows: TGTGCCAGCAGACGACAGGGAAACTATGGCTACACCTTC. It specifies CASRRQGNYGYTF.

This clonotype was seen a handful of times. This rearrangement joins TRBV5-1 to TRBJ2-6; D might be TRBD1 or TRBD2, each matching 5 bases. Germline values: CDR1 SGHRS, CDR2 YFSETQ. The ends were cut back, 4 bases at V and 0 bases at J, with 8 bases in the middle. This CDR3 is 15 amino acids long. CDR3 in DNA: TGCGCCAGCAGCGGGGACCCCTCTGGGGCCAACGTCCTGACTTTC. Encoded protein: CASSGDPSGANVLTF.

This clonotype was detected ten times or more. The chain is built from TRBV7-2 and TRBJ2-3, with TRBD2 matching over 10 bases. V shed 4 bases, J shed 4 bases, and the junction held 5 bases outside the gene matches. The CDR3 contains 15 residues. CDR1 is SGHTA, CDR2 FQGNSA, per germline. CDR3 nucleotides: TGTGCCAGCAGCTCAGCGGGGGGGTTTTCAGATACGCAGTATTTT. Encoded protein: CASSSAGGFSDTQYF.

The chain carries TRBV18 and TRBJ1-4; 8 nucleotides line up with TRBD1. With 4 bases clipped from V and 9 bases from J, the junction kept 7 bases outside the gene matches. This CDR3 comprises 14 residues. In germline, CDR1 is KGHSH, CDR2 LQKENI. CDR3 sequence reads: CASSLSGQGQKLFF. The CDR3 DNA follows: TGTGCCAGCTCACTTTCCGGACAGGGCCAAAAACTGTTTTTT.

The J gene is TRBJ2-7, the V gene TRBV28; 7 bases map to TRBD1. The CDR3 loop spans 15 amino acids. With 3 bases clipped from V and 3 bases from J, the junction kept 8 bases outside the gene matches. The germline CDR1 and CDR2 sequences are MDHEN and SYDVKM. The CDR3, as DNA: TGTGCCAGCAGTTTTAACCGAGGGGGCCTCTACGAGCAGTACTTC. This translates into CASSFNRGGLYEQYF.

The chain couples TRBV20-1 to TRBJ2-7; 8 positions agree with TRBD1. The CDR3 extends over 14 amino acids. V trimming: 5 bases; J trimming: 6 bases; junction bases outside the gene matches: 12. Germline CDR1 is DFQATT and CDR2 is SNEGSKA (reference sequence). The CDR3 region is CSAPRLQGAREQYF. The CDR3 nucleotides are TGCAGTGCTCCTAGGTTGCAGGGGGCGCGCGAGCAGTACTTC.